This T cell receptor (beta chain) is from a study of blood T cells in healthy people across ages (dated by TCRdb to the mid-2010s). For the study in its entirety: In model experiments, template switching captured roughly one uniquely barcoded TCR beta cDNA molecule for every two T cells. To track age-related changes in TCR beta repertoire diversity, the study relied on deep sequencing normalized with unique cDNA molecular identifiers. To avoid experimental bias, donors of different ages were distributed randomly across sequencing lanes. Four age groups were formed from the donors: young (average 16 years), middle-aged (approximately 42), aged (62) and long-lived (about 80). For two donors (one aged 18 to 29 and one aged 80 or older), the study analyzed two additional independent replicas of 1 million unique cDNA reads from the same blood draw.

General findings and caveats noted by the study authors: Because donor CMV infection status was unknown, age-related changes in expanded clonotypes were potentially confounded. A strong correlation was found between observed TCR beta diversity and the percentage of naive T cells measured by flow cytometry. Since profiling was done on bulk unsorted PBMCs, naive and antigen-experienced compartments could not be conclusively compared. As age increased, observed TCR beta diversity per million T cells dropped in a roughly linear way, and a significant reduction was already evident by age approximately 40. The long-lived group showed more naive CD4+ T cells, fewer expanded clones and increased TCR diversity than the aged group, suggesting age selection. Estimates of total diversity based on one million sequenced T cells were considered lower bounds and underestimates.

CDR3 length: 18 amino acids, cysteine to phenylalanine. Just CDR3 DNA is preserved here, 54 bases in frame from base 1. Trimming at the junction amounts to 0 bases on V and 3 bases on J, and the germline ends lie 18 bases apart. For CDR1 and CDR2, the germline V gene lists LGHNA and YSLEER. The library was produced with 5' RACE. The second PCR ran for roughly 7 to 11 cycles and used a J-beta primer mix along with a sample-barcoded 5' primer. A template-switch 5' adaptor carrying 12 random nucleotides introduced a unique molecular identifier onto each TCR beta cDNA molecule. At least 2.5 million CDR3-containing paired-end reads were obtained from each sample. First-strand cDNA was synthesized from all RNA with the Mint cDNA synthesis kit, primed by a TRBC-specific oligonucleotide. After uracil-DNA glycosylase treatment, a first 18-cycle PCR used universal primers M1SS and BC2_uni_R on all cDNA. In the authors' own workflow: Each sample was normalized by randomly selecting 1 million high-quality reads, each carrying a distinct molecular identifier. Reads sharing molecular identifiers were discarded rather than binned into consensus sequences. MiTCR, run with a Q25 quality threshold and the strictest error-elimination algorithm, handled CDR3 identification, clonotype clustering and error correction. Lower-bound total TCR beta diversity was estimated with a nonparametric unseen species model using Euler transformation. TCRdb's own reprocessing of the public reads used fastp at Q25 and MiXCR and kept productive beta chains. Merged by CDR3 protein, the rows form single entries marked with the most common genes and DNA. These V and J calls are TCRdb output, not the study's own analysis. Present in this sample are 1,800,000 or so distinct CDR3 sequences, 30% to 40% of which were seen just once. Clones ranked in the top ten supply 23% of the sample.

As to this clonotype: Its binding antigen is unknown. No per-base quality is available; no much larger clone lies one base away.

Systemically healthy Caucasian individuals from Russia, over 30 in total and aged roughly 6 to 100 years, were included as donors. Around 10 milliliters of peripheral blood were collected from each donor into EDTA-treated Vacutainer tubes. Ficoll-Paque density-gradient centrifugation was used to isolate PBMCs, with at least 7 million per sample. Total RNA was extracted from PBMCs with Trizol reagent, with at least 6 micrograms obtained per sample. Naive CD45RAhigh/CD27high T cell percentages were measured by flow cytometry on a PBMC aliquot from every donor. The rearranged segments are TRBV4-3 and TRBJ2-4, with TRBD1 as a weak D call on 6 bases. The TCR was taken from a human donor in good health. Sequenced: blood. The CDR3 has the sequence CASSQDFVGLGGKNIQYF. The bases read TGCGCCAGCAGCCAAGATTTCGTCGGTTTAGGGGGCAAAAACATTCAGTACTTC.